This T cell receptor (beta chain) was found in a study of regulatory dendritic cells for organ transplantation. Study-wide points: Memory CD8+ T cells were the most oligoclonal; naive cells were highly diverse.

The data were produced by immunoSEQ multiplex PCR, yet TCRdb's version contains in-frame clones alone and is incomplete. Of 28,000 or so clones in the sample, about four fifths were seen once. The germline gives CDR1 SEHNR, CDR2 FQNEAQ (reference sequence). Trimming cost V 2 bases and J 1 base; bases outside gene matches: 0. The CDR3 runs 14 residues. This clone has only a few counts. No antigen is known for it. Memory T cells were CD45RO+, naive were CD45RA+, sorted by FACS. The sequencing input was naive CD4+ T cells from blood. Regarding subset: CD45RA+ naive T cells. The chain links TRBV7-9 to TRBJ1-1, with 8 bases lining up with TRBD1. The receptor's source is a human donor in good health. CDR3 DNA sequence: TGTGCCAGCAGCTTACAGGGGGCGAACACTGAAGCTTTCTTT. This translates into CASSLQGANTEAFF.